These T cell receptor beta chains were read from a single sample in a study of T-cell reconstitution after alpha-beta-depleted transplantation in children. MiXCR, applied by TCRdb to the PCR reads, yields one record per CDR3 protein. The data hold about 16,000 distinct CDR3 sequences, with about 8% observed a single time. This specimen was PBMCs, mostly from graft donor cells, taken 60 days after TCRalphabeta/CD19-depleted stem cell transplant. The source is a boy under two years old who had a stem cell transplant for Wiskott-Aldrich syndrome, so the T cells may come from the graft donor. Both conserved end residues are part of each CDR3. The D gene is left open where the match is weak. Clone size is given for some rows only: seen once, a few or many times, or a class if the clone is expanded.

J gene: TRBJ1-6; V gene: TRBV7-2; clone size: NA; D gene: NA; CDR3 protein: CASSLRGQYNSPLHF; CDR3 DNA: TGTGCCAGCAGCTTGCGCGGGCAGTATAATTCACCCCTCCACTTT
J gene: TRBJ1-1; V gene: TRBV29-1; clone size: many; D gene: NA; CDR3 protein: CSVERANTEAFF; CDR3 DNA: TGCAGCGTTGAAAGGGCAAACACTGAAGCTTTCTTT
J gene: TRBJ1-2; V gene: TRBV6-5; clone size: many; D gene: NA; CDR3 protein: CASSGDTGYGYTF; CDR3 DNA: TGTGCCAGCAGCGGAGACACTGGGTATGGCTACACCTTC
J gene: TRBJ1-1; V gene: TRBV20-1; clone size: many; D gene: NA; CDR3 protein: CSARDPNRGWTEAFF; CDR3 DNA: TGCAGTGCTAGAGACCCAAACCGGGGCTGGACTGAAGCTTTCTTT
J gene: TRBJ1-6; V gene: TRBV6-5; clone size: few; D gene: NA; CDR3 protein: CASSKRADPTHSSPLHF; CDR3 DNA: TGTGCCAGCAGCAAAAGGGCAGATCCGACCCACAGTTCACCCCTCCACTTT
J gene: TRBJ2-1; V gene: TRBV4-2; clone size: NA; D gene: NA; CDR3 protein: CASGPGRVSSNYNEQFF; CDR3 DNA: TGTGCCAGCGGCCCAGGGCGCGTGAGCTCAAACTACAATGAGCAGTTCTTC
J gene: TRBJ1-2; V gene: TRBV5-1; clone size: many; D gene: NA; CDR3 protein: CASSLHTGNNYGYTF; CDR3 DNA: TGCGCCAGCAGCTTGCATACAGGGAATAACTATGGCTACACCTTC
J gene: TRBJ2-5; V gene: TRBV10-2; clone size: NA; D gene: NA; CDR3 protein: CASSDFGRGPGETQYF; CDR3 DNA: TGCGCCAGCAGTGACTTCGGGCGGGGGCCCGGAGAGACCCAGTACTTC
J gene: TRBJ2-7; V gene: TRBV7-9; clone size: many; D gene: NA; CDR3 protein: CASSLGARREQYF; CDR3 DNA: TGTGCCAGCAGCCTAGGGGCACGTCGCGAGCAGTACTTC
J gene: TRBJ2-5; V gene: TRBV28; clone size: few; D gene: NA; CDR3 protein: CASSLLNRRVYF; CDR3 DNA: TGTGCCAGCAGTTTACTAAATAGGCGAGTGTACTTC
J gene: TRBJ1-2; V gene: TRBV5-1; clone size: NA; D gene: NA; CDR3 protein: CASSLDHGGFGYTF; CDR3 DNA: TGCGCCAGCAGCTTGGATCACGGGGGCTTTGGCTACACCTTC
J gene: TRBJ2-3; V gene: TRBV20-1; clone size: many; D gene: TRBD2; CDR3 protein: CSAALLASADTQYF; CDR3 DNA: TGCAGTGCGGCGCTACTAGCGTCGGCAGATACGCAGTATTTT
J gene: TRBJ2-6; V gene: TRBV20-1; clone size: many; D gene: NA; CDR3 protein: CSARVSGANVLTF; CDR3 DNA: TGCAGTGCTCGGGTATCCGGGGCCAACGTCCTGACTTTC
J gene: TRBJ2-3; V gene: TRBV10-3; clone size: many; D gene: NA; CDR3 protein: CAIKTGTTDTQYF; CDR3 DNA: TGTGCCATCAAAACAGGTACCACAGATACGCAGTATTTT
J gene: TRBJ2-7; V gene: TRBV5-1; clone size: NA; D gene: TRBD2; CDR3 protein: CASSDREREGRFEQYF; CDR3 DNA: TGCGCCAGCAGCGACCGGGAGAGGGAGGGACGGTTCGAGCAGTACTTC
J gene: TRBJ2-7; V gene: TRBV18; clone size: few; D gene: NA; CDR3 protein: CASSPRQGSFGEQYF; CDR3 DNA: TGTGCCAGCTCACCAAGGCAGGGGAGCTTTGGCGAGCAGTACTTC
J gene: TRBJ2-6; V gene: TRBV2; clone size: NA; D gene: NA; CDR3 protein: CTISPLLGKSSGANVLTF; CDR3 DNA: TGTACCATCAGCCCTCTACTAGGGAAATCTTCAGGGGCCAACGTCCTGACTTTC
J gene: TRBJ2-5; V gene: TRBV24-1; clone size: many; D gene: TRBD2; CDR3 protein: CATSDFLAGGVETQYF; CDR3 DNA: TGTGCCACCAGTGATTTCCTAGCGGGAGGAGTTGAGACCCAGTACTTC
J gene: TRBJ2-2; V gene: TRBV20-1; clone size: NA; D gene: TRBD1; CDR3 protein: CSARYGQGLYTGELFF; CDR3 DNA: TGCAGTGCTAGATATGGACAGGGGCTCTACACCGGGGAGCTGTTTTTT
J gene: TRBJ1-4; V gene: TRBV7-2; clone size: many; D gene: NA; CDR3 protein: CASTLDSEKLFF; CDR3 DNA: TGTGCCAGCACCTTGGACAGCGAAAAACTGTTTTTT
J gene: TRBJ2-7; V gene: TRBV20-1; clone size: medium-sized; D gene: NA; CDR3 protein: CSAPLRAYEQYF; CDR3 DNA: TGCAGTGCGCCCCTCCGGGCCTACGAGCAGTACTTC
J gene: TRBJ2-2; V gene: TRBV6-6; clone size: many; D gene: TRBD2; CDR3 protein: CASSYTSGGTGELFF; CDR3 DNA: TGTGCCAGCAGCTATACTAGCGGGGGCACCGGGGAGCTGTTTTTT
J gene: TRBJ2-1; V gene: TRBV7-6; clone size: many; D gene: TRBD2; CDR3 protein: CASSLKGASLAGIPYNEQFF; CDR3 DNA: TGTGCCAGCAGCTTAAAGGGGGCGTCGCTAGCGGGAATCCCCTACAATGAGCAGTTCTTC
J gene: TRBJ1-2; V gene: TRBV12-3/TRBV12-4; clone size: many; D gene: NA; CDR3 protein: CASSQGGGHGYTF; CDR3 DNA: TGTGCCAGCAGTCAAGGGGGGGGACACGGCTACACCTTC
J gene: TRBJ2-2; V gene: TRBV30; clone size: few; D gene: TRBD2; CDR3 protein: CAWSRLAGRVVTGELFF; CDR3 DNA: TGTGCCTGGAGTAGGCTAGCGGGCCGAGTGGTCACCGGGGAGCTGTTTTTT
J gene: TRBJ1-2; V gene: TRBV5-1; clone size: many; D gene: TRBD1; CDR3 protein: CASSTGQGANYGYTF; CDR3 DNA: TGCGCCAGCAGCACCGGACAGGGAGCTAACTATGGCTACACCTTC
J gene: TRBJ1-1; V gene: TRBV20-1; clone size: few; D gene: NA; CDR3 protein: CSARGSGRAYVEAFF; CDR3 DNA: TGCAGTGCTAGGGGTTCCGGCAGGGCTTACGTGGAAGCTTTCTTT
J gene: TRBJ2-1; V gene: TRBV20-1; clone size: many; D gene: NA; CDR3 protein: CSVLGPYNEQFF; CDR3 DNA: TGCAGTGTCCTGGGGCCCTACAATGAGCAGTTCTTC
J gene: TRBJ1-1; V gene: TRBV7-9; clone size: NA; D gene: NA; CDR3 protein: CASSVRGAEGTEAFF; CDR3 DNA: TGTGCCAGCAGCGTGAGGGGGGCCGAAGGCACTGAAGCTTTCTTT
J gene: TRBJ2-7; V gene: TRBV7-7; clone size: once; D gene: NA; CDR3 protein: CASSPQSGPSDSYEQYF; CDR3 DNA: TGTGCCAGCAGCCCTCAGTCGGGGCCTAGCGACAGCTACGAGCAGTACTTC
J gene: TRBJ2-1; V gene: TRBV6-5; clone size: many; D gene: NA; CDR3 protein: CASSYDSSSYNEQFF; CDR3 DNA: TGTGCCAGCAGTTACGACAGTAGCTCCTACAATGAGCAGTTCTTC
J gene: TRBJ2-5; V gene: TRBV10-2; clone size: few; D gene: NA; CDR3 protein: CASSGTGAGETQYF; CDR3 DNA: TGCGCCAGCAGTGGAACAGGGGCGGGGGAGACCCAGTACTTC
J gene: TRBJ1-4; V gene: TRBV5-1; clone size: many; D gene: TRBD1; CDR3 protein: CASSWGQGGEKLFF; CDR3 DNA: TGCGCCAGCAGCTGGGGACAGGGAGGTGAAAAACTGTTTTTT
J gene: TRBJ2-2; V gene: TRBV28; clone size: many; D gene: TRBD1; CDR3 protein: CASSPWAGGNTGELFF; CDR3 DNA: TGTGCCAGCAGTCCCTGGGCAGGGGGGAACACCGGGGAGCTGTTTTTT
J gene: TRBJ2-2; V gene: TRBV30; clone size: medium-sized; D gene: NA; CDR3 protein: CAWSGTLSGTGELFF; CDR3 DNA: TGTGCCTGGAGCGGGACTCTCTCCGGGACCGGGGAGCTGTTTTTT
J gene: TRBJ2-1; V gene: TRBV20-1; clone size: many; D gene: NA; CDR3 protein: CSARTRAIGSYNEQFF; CDR3 DNA: TGCAGTGCTAGAACTCGAGCGATCGGATCCTACAATGAGCAGTTCTTC
J gene: TRBJ2-5; V gene: TRBV7-9; clone size: NA; D gene: TRBD2; CDR3 protein: CASSFGLAGLETQYF; CDR3 DNA: TGTGCCAGCAGCTTTGGGCTAGCGGGATTAGAGACCCAGTACTTC
J gene: TRBJ1-6; V gene: TRBV7-9; clone size: few; D gene: NA; CDR3 protein: CASSEMAGSPLHF; CDR3 DNA: TGTGCCAGCAGCGAAATGGCGGGTTCACCCCTCCACTTT
J gene: TRBJ1-1; V gene: TRBV12-3/TRBV12-4; clone size: few; D gene: NA; CDR3 protein: CASSLIGSGAFF; CDR3 DNA: TGTGCCAGCAGTTTAATCGGAAGTGGAGCTTTCTTT
J gene: TRBJ1-1; V gene: TRBV5-8; clone size: many; D gene: TRBD1; CDR3 protein: CASSLLRGLNTEAFF; CDR3 DNA: TGTGCCAGCAGCTTGCTCAGGGGGCTAAACACTGAAGCTTTCTTT
J gene: TRBJ2-3; V gene: TRBV5-1; clone size: many; D gene: NA; CDR3 protein: CASSFLARRDGTDTQYF; CDR3 DNA: TGCGCCAGCAGCTTTTTAGCGAGAAGGGACGGCACAGATACGCAGTATTTT
J gene: TRBJ2-1; V gene: TRBV23-1; clone size: NA; D gene: NA; CDR3 protein: CASSQSDRARTSPYNEQFF; CDR3 DNA: TGCGCCAGCAGTCAATCGGACAGGGCCAGGACTAGCCCCTACAATGAGCAGTTCTTC
J gene: TRBJ1-2; V gene: TRBV3-1; clone size: many; D gene: TRBD1; CDR3 protein: CASSRGQGDYGYTF; CDR3 DNA: TGTGCCAGCAGCCGGGGACAGGGAGACTATGGCTACACCTTC
J gene: TRBJ2-5; V gene: TRBV7-9; clone size: many; D gene: TRBD2; CDR3 protein: CASSLGLAGALETQYF; CDR3 DNA: TGTGCCAGCAGCTTGGGACTAGCGGGAGCGTTGGAGACCCAGTACTTC
J gene: TRBJ2-7; V gene: TRBV12-3/TRBV12-4; clone size: many; D gene: TRBD2; CDR3 protein: CASSFSGSGYEQYF; CDR3 DNA: TGTGCCAGCAGTTTCAGCGGGAGCGGCTACGAGCAGTACTTC
J gene: TRBJ2-5; V gene: TRBV7-2; clone size: many; D gene: NA; CDR3 protein: CASSSRYETQYF; CDR3 DNA: TGTGCCAGCAGCTCTAGATACGAGACCCAGTACTTC
J gene: TRBJ2-1; V gene: TRBV6-4; clone size: many; D gene: TRBD2; CDR3 protein: CASSEGAGVTYNEQFF; CDR3 DNA: TGTGCCAGCAGTGAAGGAGCGGGAGTGACCTACAATGAGCAGTTCTTC
J gene: TRBJ2-7; V gene: TRBV10-3; clone size: many; D gene: TRBD1; CDR3 protein: CAISAVAGGFYEQYF; CDR3 DNA: TGTGCCATCAGTGCGGTGGCAGGGGGCTTCTACGAGCAGTACTTC
J gene: TRBJ1-1; V gene: TRBV3-1; clone size: many; D gene: TRBD1; CDR3 protein: CASSQIDRGTEAFF; CDR3 DNA: TGTGCCAGCAGCCAAATTGACAGGGGCACTGAAGCTTTCTTT